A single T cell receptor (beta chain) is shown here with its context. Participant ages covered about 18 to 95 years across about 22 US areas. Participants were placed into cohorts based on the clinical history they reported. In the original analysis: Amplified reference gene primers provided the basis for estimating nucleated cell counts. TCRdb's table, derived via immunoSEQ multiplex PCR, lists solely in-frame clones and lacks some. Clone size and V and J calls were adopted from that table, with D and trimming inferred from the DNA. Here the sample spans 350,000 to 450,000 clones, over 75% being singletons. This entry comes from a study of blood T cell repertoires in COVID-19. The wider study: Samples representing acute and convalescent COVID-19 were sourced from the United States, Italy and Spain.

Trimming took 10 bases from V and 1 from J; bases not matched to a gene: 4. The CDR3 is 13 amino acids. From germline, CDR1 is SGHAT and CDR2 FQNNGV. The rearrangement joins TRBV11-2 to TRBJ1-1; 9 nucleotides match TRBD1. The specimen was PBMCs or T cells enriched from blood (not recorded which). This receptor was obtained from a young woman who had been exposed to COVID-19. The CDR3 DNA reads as TGTGCCACCCGGGACAGGGAGAACACTGAAGCTTTCTTT. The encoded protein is CATRDRENTEAFF.